The T cell receptor beta chain under discussion was sequenced for a study of blood T cell repertoires in COVID-19. Sequencing used immunoSEQ multiplex PCR; TCRdb keeps in-frame clones, though not all of them. This repertoire shows around 46,000 clones, approximately 89% found once; its top ten account for 7% to 9%. The CDR3 is 14 residues long. V shed 4 bases and J 5 bases; nucleotides not matched to a gene: 7. Germline CDR1 LGHDT, CDR2 YNNKEL (reference sequence). This clone was seen just once. The TCR sequence derives from a man aged 50 or older with acute or convalescent COVID-19. The specimen was peripheral blood. The V gene is TRBV3-1 (or the pseudogene TRBV3-2), the J gene TRBJ1-1; 7 positions match TRBD1. In DNA form, the CDR3 reads TGTGCCAGCAGCCGCAAAGACAGGGCAACTGAAGCTTTCTTT. This sequence encodes CASSRKDRATEAFF.